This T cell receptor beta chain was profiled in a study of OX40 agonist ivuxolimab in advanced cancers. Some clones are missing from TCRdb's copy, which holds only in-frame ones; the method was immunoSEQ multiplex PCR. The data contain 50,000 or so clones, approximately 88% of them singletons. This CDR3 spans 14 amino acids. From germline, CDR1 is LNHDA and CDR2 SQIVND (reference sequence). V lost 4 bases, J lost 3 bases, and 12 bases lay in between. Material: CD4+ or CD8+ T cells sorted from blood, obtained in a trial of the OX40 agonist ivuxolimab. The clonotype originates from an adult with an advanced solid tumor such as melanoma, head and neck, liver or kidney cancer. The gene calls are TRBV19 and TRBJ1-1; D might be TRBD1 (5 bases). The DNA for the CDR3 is TGTGCCAGTAGTAAGACAGAAGGAGACACTGAAGCTTTCTTT. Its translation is CASSKTEGDTEAFF.